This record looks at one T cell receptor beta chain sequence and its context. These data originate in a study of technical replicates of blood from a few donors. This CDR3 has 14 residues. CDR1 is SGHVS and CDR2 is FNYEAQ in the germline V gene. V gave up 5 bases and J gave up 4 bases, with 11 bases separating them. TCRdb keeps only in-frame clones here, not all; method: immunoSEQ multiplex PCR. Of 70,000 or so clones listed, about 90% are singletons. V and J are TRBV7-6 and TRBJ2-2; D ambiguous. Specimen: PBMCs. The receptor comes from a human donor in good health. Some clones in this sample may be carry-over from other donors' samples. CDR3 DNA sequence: TGTGCCAGCAGCCCCCTGGGCGTCACCGGGGAGCTGTTTTTT. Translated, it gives CASSPLGVTGELFF.